The source of this T cell receptor (beta chain) is a study of T cell repertoires in cytomegalovirus infection. Study context: Recently identified HLA-C-restricted CMV epitopes and well-studied HLA-B-restricted CMV epitopes were used by the study. It was the public TCR beta signatures that indicated both CMV infection and matching HLA type.

Germline loops: CDR1 PRHDT, CDR2 FYEKMQ (reference sequence). J gave up 4 bases and V 5 bases, and 5 bases lay outside the gene matches. The CDR3 spans 15 residues. This clonotype was found many times. The antigen remains unidentified. Study results and caveats: The ex vivo response showed dominance by HLA-C-restricted CMV-specific TCR beta clonotypes. Public TCR beta family frequency separated CMV-and-HLA carriers, including in an independent cohort.

One entry per CDR3 protein results from TCRdb running MiXCR on the reads. The sample has some 800,000 distinct CDR3 sequences; approximately 29% are singletons. Sequenced material: cultured CD8+ T cells from PBMCs, taken from culture after CMV antigen stimulation. The sequence derives from a human donor in good health (CMV status not recorded). Some clones in this sample may be carry-over from other donors' samples. The J gene is TRBJ2-5, the V gene TRBV13, with 12 bases lining up with TRBD2. The CDR3 DNA reads TGTGCCAGCAGCCTAACTAGCGGGGGGCCAGAGACCCAGTACTTC. It codes for CASSLTSGGPETQYF. Complete variable domain (other parts from reference TRBV13 and TRBJ2-5): AAGVIQSPRHLIKEKRETATLKCYPIPRHDTVYWYQQGPGQDPQFLISFYEKMQSDKGSIPDRFSAQQFSDYHSELNMSSLELGDSALYFCASSLTSGGPETQYFGPGTRLLVL.